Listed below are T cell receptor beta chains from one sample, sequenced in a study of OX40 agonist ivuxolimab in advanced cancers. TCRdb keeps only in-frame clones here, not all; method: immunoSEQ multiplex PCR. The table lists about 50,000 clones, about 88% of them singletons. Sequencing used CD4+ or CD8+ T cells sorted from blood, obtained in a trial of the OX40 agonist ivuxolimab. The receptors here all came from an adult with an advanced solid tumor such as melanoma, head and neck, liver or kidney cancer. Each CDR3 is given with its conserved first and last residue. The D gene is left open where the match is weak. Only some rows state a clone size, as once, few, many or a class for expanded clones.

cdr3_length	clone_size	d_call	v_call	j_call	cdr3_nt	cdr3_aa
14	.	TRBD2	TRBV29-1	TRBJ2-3	TGCAGCGTGGCGACCGGGACTAGTGCAGATACGCAGTATTTT	CSVATGTSADTQYF
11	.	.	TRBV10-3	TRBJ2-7	TGTGCCAGCCAGGGTACCTACGAGCAGTACTTC	CASQGTYEQYF
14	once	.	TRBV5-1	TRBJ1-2	TGCGCCAGCAGCTTGGAGGCTGGAGGAGGTGGCTACACCTTC	CASSLEAGGGGYTF
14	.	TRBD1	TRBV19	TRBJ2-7	TGTGCCAGTAGTGGGGGACAGGGGGCCTACGAGCAGTACTTC	CASSGGQGAYEQYF
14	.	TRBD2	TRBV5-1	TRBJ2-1	TGCGCCAGCAGCTCTAGGACTAGCGGGAGTTCGCAGTTCTTC	CASSSRTSGSSQFF
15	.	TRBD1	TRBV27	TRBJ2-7	TGTGCCAGCAGACCTGGACAGGGTCTGTTCTACGAGCAGTACTTC	CASRPGQGLFYEQYF
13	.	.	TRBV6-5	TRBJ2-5	TGTGCCAGCAGCCGTGGGGTAGTTGAGACCCAGTACTTC	CASSRGVVETQYF
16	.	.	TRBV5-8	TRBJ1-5	TGTGCCAGCAGCTTGACCCCCGACAGTAGCAATCAGCCCCAGCATTTT	CASSLTPDSSNQPQHF
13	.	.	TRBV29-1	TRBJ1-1	TGCAGCGTTGCGATGATTATGAACACTGAAGCTTTCTTT	CSVAMIMNTEAFF
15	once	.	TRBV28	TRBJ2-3	TGTGCCAGCAGTTTACAGGCTCAGCGAGGCGATACGCAGTATTTT	CASSLQAQRGDTQYF
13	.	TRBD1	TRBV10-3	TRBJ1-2	TGTGCCATCAGTGAACAGGGGGGCTATGGCTACACCTTC	CAISEQGGYGYTF
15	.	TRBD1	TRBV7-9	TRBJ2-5	TGTGCCAGCAGCTTAACTACAGGGGGCCCGGAGACCCAGTACTTC	CASSLTTGGPETQYF
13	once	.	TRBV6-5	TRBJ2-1	TGTGCCAGCAGCCGCAGACTATACAATGAGCAGTTCTTC	CASSRRLYNEQFF
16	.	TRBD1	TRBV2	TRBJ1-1	TGTGCCAGCAGGAAATTGACAGGGGGCAGAAGCACTGAAGCTTTCTTT	CASRKLTGGRSTEAFF
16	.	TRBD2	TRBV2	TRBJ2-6	TGTGCCAGCTCGGGAGGGGGGGCTGCTGGGGCCAACGTCCTGACTTTC	CASSGGGAAGANVLTF
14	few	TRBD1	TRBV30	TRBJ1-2	TGTGCCTGGAGTGAAGACAGGGGGCTCAGTGGCTACACCTTC	CAWSEDRGLSGYTF
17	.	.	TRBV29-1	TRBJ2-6	TGCAGCGTTGAGTTCCGGGGGCGCTTTGGTAGGGCCAACGTCCTGACTTTC	CSVEFRGRFGRANVLTF
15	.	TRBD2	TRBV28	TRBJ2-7	TGTGCCAGCAGTTGGACACTAGCGGGGGGCTACGAGCAGTACTTC	CASSWTLAGGYEQYF
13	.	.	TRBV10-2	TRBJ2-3	TGCGCCAGCCAAAAGGTATGGGGAGATACGCAGTATTTT	CASQKVWGDTQYF
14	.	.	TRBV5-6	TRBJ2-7	TGTGCCAGCAGCCGCGACGGCCCCGCCTACGAGCAGTACTTC	CASSRDGPAYEQYF
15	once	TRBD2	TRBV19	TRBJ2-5	TGTGCCAGTAGTATGGGGATAGCGGGAGGCCAGACCCAGTACTTC	CASSMGIAGGQTQYF
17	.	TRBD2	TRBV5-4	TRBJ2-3	TGTGCCAGCAGCCCCAGGGCTAGCGGGAGGGCCTTGGATACGCAGTATTTT	CASSPRASGRALDTQYF
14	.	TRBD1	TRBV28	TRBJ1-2	TGTGCCAGCAGACCGGACAGGGGGCTTTATGGCTACACCTTC	CASRPDRGLYGYTF
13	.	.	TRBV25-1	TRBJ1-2	TGTGCCAGCAGTGAATGGGGGACCTATGGCTACACCTTC	CASSEWGTYGYTF
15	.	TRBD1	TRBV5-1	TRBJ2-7	TGCGCCAGCAGCCCTAAAGGGACAGGGGTCGACGAGCAGTACTTC	CASSPKGTGVDEQYF
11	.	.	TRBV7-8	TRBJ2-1	TGTGCCAGCAGCTTCGACAATGAGCAGTTCTTC	CASSFDNEQFF
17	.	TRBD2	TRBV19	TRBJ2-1	TGTGCCAGTAGTACCGGGACTAGCGGGAGGGTGTACAATGAGCAGTTCTTC	CASSTGTSGRVYNEQFF
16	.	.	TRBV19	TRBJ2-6	TGTGCCAGTAGTAAAAATCTAGATTCCGGGGCCAACGTCCTGACTTTC	CASSKNLDSGANVLTF
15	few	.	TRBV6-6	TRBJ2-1	TGTGCCAGCAGTTACTCTCCTGGACTGTACAATGAGCAGTTCTTC	CASSYSPGLYNEQFF
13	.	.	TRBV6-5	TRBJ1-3	TGTGCCAGCAGTTACAGCTCTGGAAACACCATATATTTT	CASSYSSGNTIYF
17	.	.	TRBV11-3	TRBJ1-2	TGTGCCAGCAGCTCGCCTACCGCCCTGGGGGAAGGCTATGGCTACACCTTC	CASSSPTALGEGYGYTF
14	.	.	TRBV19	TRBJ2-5	TGTGCCAGTAGTATAGGGGCCGTGTTGGAGACCCAGTACTTC	CASSIGAVLETQYF
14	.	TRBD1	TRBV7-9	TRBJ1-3	TGTGCCAGCAGCCCCGGGACAGCGGGAAACACCATATATTTT	CASSPGTAGNTIYF
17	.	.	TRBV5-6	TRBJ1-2	TGTGCCAGCAGCTCAATCCAAACGGGGGGATTTGACTATGGCTACACCTTC	CASSSIQTGGFDYGYTF
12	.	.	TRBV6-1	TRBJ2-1	TGTGCCAGCAGTGAAATATACAATGAGCAGTTCTTC	CASSEIYNEQFF
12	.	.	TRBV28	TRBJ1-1	TGTGCCAGCAGTTTACGGGGAGGTGAAGCTTTCTTT	CASSLRGGEAFF
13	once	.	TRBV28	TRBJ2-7	TGTGCCAGCAGGATGACTGCCCGCTACGAGCAGTACTTC	CASRMTARYEQYF
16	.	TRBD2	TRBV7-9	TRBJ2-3	TGTGCCAGCAGCCCGGAGGTAGCGGGAGCTACAGATACGCAGTATTTT	CASSPEVAGATDTQYF
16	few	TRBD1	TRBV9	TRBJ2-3	TGTGCCAGCAGCTTCTCGGGACAGGCGGCGGGAGATACGCAGTATTTT	CASSFSGQAAGDTQYF
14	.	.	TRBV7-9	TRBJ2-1	TGTGCCAGCAGCTTAACACTATCGTACAATGAGCAGTTCTTC	CASSLTLSYNEQFF
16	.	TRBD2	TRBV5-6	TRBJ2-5	TGTGCCAGCAGCTTGGTGGCTAGCGGGGGAGGGAAGACCCAGTACTTC	CASSLVASGGGKTQYF
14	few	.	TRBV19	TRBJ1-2	TGTGCCAGTAACCCGGGACACTTGGGATCCGGCTACACCTTC	CASNPGHLGSGYTF
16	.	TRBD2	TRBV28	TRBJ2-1	TGTGCCAGCAGGCCCGCCGGGACTAGCGGTCACAATGAGCAGTTCTTC	CASRPAGTSGHNEQFF
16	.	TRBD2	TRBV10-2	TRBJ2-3	TGCGCCAGCAGTGAGTTATTTAGCGGGAGGGAGGATACGCAGTATTTT	CASSELFSGREDTQYF
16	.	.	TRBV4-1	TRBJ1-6	TGCGCCAGCAGCCAATCATACAGTGCCTATAATTCACCCCTCCACTTT	CASSQSYSAYNSPLHF
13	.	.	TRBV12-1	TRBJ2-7	TGTGCCAGCAGCTTACCACCACCCTACGAGCAGTACTTC	CASSLPPPYEQYF
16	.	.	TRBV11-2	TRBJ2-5	TGTGCCAGCAGCTTACTAGCTTCTCGGCTTCAAGAGACCCAGTACTTC	CASSLLASRLQETQYF
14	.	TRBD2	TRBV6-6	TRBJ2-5	TGTGCCAGCAGTGGTACTAGCGGGGTAGAGACCCAGTACTTC	CASSGTSGVETQYF
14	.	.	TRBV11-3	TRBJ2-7	TGTGCCAGCAGTCCTGACAGGCTAGCCTACGAGCAGTACTTC	CASSPDRLAYEQYF
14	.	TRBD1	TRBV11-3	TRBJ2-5	TGTGCCAGCAGCTCTACAGGGGGCAGGGAGACCCAGTACTTC	CASSSTGGRETQYF
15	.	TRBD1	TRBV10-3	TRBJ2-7	TGTGCCATCAGCACCCGGGACAGGGGTTCCTACGAGCAGTACTTC	CAISTRDRGSYEQYF
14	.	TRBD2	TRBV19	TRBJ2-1	TGTGCCAGTAGCTTTCTAGCGGGAGTTGATGAGCAGTTCTTC	CASSFLAGVDEQFF
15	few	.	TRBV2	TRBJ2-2	TGTGCCAGCACCCAGGGGACAACGAACACCGGGGAGCTGTTTTTT	CASTQGTTNTGELFF
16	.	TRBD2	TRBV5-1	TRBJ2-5	TGCGCCAGCAGCTTGGTAGCGGGAGGGCCCTGGGAGACCCAGTACTTC	CASSLVAGGPWETQYF
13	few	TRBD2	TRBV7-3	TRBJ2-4	TGTGCCAGCAGCTCTAGCGGGGGAAACATTCAGTACTTC	CASSSSGGNIQYF
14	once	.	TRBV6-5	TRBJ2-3	TGTGCCAGCAGAGGGCTGAGGGGAACAGATACGCAGTATTTT	CASRGLRGTDTQYF
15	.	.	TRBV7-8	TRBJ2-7	TGTGCCAGCAGCCCCCGGGGGGCTCTATCCTACGAGCAGTACTTC	CASSPRGALSYEQYF
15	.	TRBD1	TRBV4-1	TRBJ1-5	TGCGCCAGCAGTCGAATGACAGGGTACGGTCAGCCCCAGCATTTT	CASSRMTGYGQPQHF